These 13 T cell receptor beta chains share one sample of origin, sequenced in a study of regulatory T cells in long-lasting Graves disease. Time point reported: newly diagnosed GD, antithyroid drugs for less than 3 months. PBMC-extracted RNA yielded the TCR library. Arm-PCR of CDR3 regions with iRepertoire HTBI primers generated TCR beta libraries. MiXCR, run by TCRdb on the multiplex PCR reads, gives a single entry per CDR3 protein. Found here are approximately 540,000 distinct CDR3 sequences, approximately 12% of them singletons; the top ten hold 8.9%. These data were also filed under a second study, of T cells in Graves' hyperthyroidism and ophthalmopathy.

The source material was peripheral blood mononuclear cells (PBMCs), sampled at new diagnosis, from a patient treated with antithyroid drugs. All receptors derive from a woman between 25 and 40 years old with Graves disease.

The chain carries TRBV11-1 and TRBJ2-1; unclear D gene. CDR3 length: 12 residues. CDR1 and CDR2 from the germline V gene are SGHAT and FQDESV (reference sequence). Trimming removed 5 bases at V and 8 bases at J, with 10 bases between. CDR3 residues: CASSRIFYEQFF. CDR3 sequence (DNA): TGTGCCAGCAGCCGTATTTTCTATGAGCAGTTCTTC.

Many counts were recorded for this clonotype. This CDR3 reads CASKEGSNGYTF. The CDR3 DNA is TGTGCCAGCAAGGAGGGGTCTAATGGCTACACCTTC. V is TRBV27 and J is TRBJ1-2; TRBD1 might be the D (5 bases). Germline lookup yields CDR1 MNHEY and CDR2 SMNVEV (reference sequence). Trimming shortened V by 7 bases and J by 6 bases, and 12 bases separated the two germline ends. This CDR3 comprises 12 residues.

The table lists this clonotype with many counts. CDR3 bases: TGTGCCAGCAGCCCTCGACTAGCGGGAGGGCCCGGGAATGAGCAGTTCTTC. This codes for CASSPRLAGGPGNEQFF. This chain joins TRBV11-2 and TRBJ2-1, with TRBD2 matching 14 bases. Per the germline V gene, CDR1 is SGHAT and CDR2 is FQNNGV. The CDR3 covers 17 residues. V dropped 5 bases and J dropped 7; count of bases not matched to a gene: 10.

V is TRBV6-2 or TRBV6-3 and J is TRBJ2-3; TRBD2 matches at 8 bases. The CDR3 has 14 residues. CDR1 is MNHEY, CDR2 SVGEGT, per germline. With 8 bases clipped from V and 3 bases from J, the junction kept 7 bases outside the gene matches. CDR3 sequence reads: CASRNSGTTDTQYF. Written as DNA, the CDR3 is TGTGCCAGCCGTAATAGCGGGACGACAGATACGCAGTATTTT.

This clonotype was recorded a few times. The chain uses TRBV15 and TRBJ2-4; tentative D call: TRBD2 (6 bases). Per the germline V gene, CDR1 is LNHNV and CDR2 is YYDKDF (reference sequence). V was shortened by 0 bases and J by 6 bases, with 12 bases between the two germline ends. The CDR3 spans 15 residues. The CDR3 nucleotides are TGTGCCACCAGCAGAGATCCAGGGCGGGGAAACATTCAGTACTTC. Translated: CATSRDPGRGNIQYF.

This clonotype has ten or more counts. The gene calls are TRBV28 and TRBJ1-2; TRBD1 matches at 8 bases. This CDR3 region has 12 residues. V lost 7 bases to trimming and J lost 8 bases; unmatched junction nucleotides: 6. Germline V gene data show CDR1 as MDHEN and CDR2 as SYDVKM. The CDR3 nucleotides read TGTGCCAGCACCGACAGGGGTCAGGGCTACACCTTC. Translating it yields CASTDRGQGYTF.

The gene calls are TRBV7-7 and TRBJ2-7, with no clear D. The germline gives CDR1 SSHAT, CDR2 FNYEAQ (reference sequence). V shed 1 base and J shed 2 bases, with 9 bases lying between them. This CDR3 contains 14 residues. CDR3 sequence (DNA): TGTGCCAGCAGCTTAGGTGTGGATCCCTACGAGCAGTACTTC. As protein: CASSLGVDPYEQYF.

The rearrangement joins TRBV6-2 or TRBV6-3 to TRBJ2-1, with D possibly matching TRBD2 (6 bases). With 5 bases removed from V and 6 bases from J, the gap between germline ends came to 11 bases. The CDR3 consists of 13 residues. Looked up from germline, CDR1 is MNHEY and CDR2 is SVGEGT. This CDR3 reads CASSTLGGNEQFF. CDR3 nucleotides: TGTGCCAGCAGTACCCTCGGGGGCAATGAGCAGTTCTTC.

The chain uses TRBV4-3 and TRBJ1-2; D perhaps matches TRBD1 (5 bases). Germline V gene data show CDR1 as LGHNA and CDR2 as YSLEER. The CDR3 is made up of 15 amino acids. V lost 2 bases and J 6 bases, leaving 16 bases between the germline ends. The CDR3: CASSQTTGTRNGYTF. The DNA of the CDR3 is TGCGCCAGCAGCCAAACAACCGGGACGAGGAATGGCTACACCTTC.

Turning to this clonotype: Being one base from a much bigger clone, this may be a read error. V gene TRBV3-1 combines with J gene TRBJ2-1; no clear D gene. The V gene's germline CDR1 is LGHDT and CDR2 YNNKEL (reference sequence). CDR3 size: 12 residues. This CDR3 is CVISGLENKQFF. Written as DNA, the CDR3 is TGTGTCATCTCTGGGCTGGAGAATAAGCAGTTCTTC.

Many counts were recorded for this clonotype. The chain combines TRBV11-3 with TRBJ2-5; D unresolved. Germline assignment: CDR1 SGHNT and CDR2 YENEEA. V lost 5 bases, J lost 5 bases, and 15 bases lay in between. The CDR3 consists of 14 residues. The CDR3 is CASSQWTAGETQYF. The CDR3 coding sequence is TGTGCCAGCAGCCAATGGACCGCCGGGGAGACCCAGTACTTC. Full variable domain (rest looked up from reference TRBV11-3 and TRBJ2-5): EAGVVQSPRYKIIEKKQPVAFWCNPISGHNTLYWYLQNLGQGPELLIRYENEEAVDDSQLPKDRFSAERLKGVDSTLKIQPAELGDSAVYLCASSQWTAGETQYFGPGTRLLVL.

This clonotype was observed a handful of times. This chain joins TRBV11-3 and TRBJ1-2; D remains unclear. Germline V gene lookup returns CDR1 SGHNT and CDR2 YENEEA. The CDR3 is 13 residues long. Trimming took 3 bases from V and 3 from J, leaving 8 bases between them. Here the CDR3 reads CASSLPGDYGYTF. Here the CDR3 DNA reads TGTGCCAGCAGCTTGCCGGGAGACTATGGCTACACCTTC. Full variable domain (missing parts from reference TRBV11-3 and TRBJ1-2): EAGVVQSPRYKIIEKKQPVAFWCNPISGHNTLYWYLQNLGQGPELLIRYENEEAVDDSQLPKDRFSAERLKGVDSTLKIQPAELGDSAVYLCASSLPGDYGYTFGSGTRLTVV.

As concerns this clonotype: A much larger clone sits a single nucleotide away, making a read error possible. The chain carries TRBV24-1 and TRBJ2-2; a possible D gene is TRBD2 (6 bases). This CDR3 region has 15 residues. Per germline, CDR1 KGHDR and CDR2 SFDVKD. CDR3: CATSDLRGPAGEVFF. The CDR3 region has the DNA TGTGCCACCAGTGATTTGCGTGGTCCGGCCGGGGAGGTGTTTTTT.